Sequencing of this T cell receptor (beta chain) was carried out in a study of T cells in Graves' hyperthyroidism and ophthalmopathy. Study-level points and caveats: A model built on 13 V-J features separated ophthalmopathy from stable hyperthyroidism.

Only a few counts were recorded for this clonotype. Its antigen is still unknown. Trimming removed 5 bases at V and 4 bases at J, with 15 bases between. The germline V gene has CDR1 SGDLS and CDR2 YYNGEE. This CDR3 comprises 14 residues. It was RNA transcripts that yielded the amplified TCR beta CDR3 regions. Primed by the HTBI set, a first-round RT-PCR was run on the TCR CDR3. Each CDR3 protein is one row after TCRdb ran MiXCR on the multiplex PCR reads. Among around 600,000 distinct CDR3 sequences listed, less than 45% were seen once. The source material was peripheral blood or thyroid tissue (not recorded which). This TCR derives from an adult man with Graves' disease, either hyperthyroidism or ophthalmopathy (not recorded which). The chain recombines TRBV9 with TRBJ1-2; the D gene is possibly TRBD1 (5 bases). Here the CDR3 reads CASSRSGLPYGYTF. The CDR3 DNA reads TGTGCCAGCAGTCGATCGGGACTGCCCTATGGCTACACCTTC. Filled out from reference TRBV9 and TRBJ1-2, the complete variable domain reads DSGVTQTPKHLITATGQRVTLRCSPRSGDLSVYWYQQSLDQGLQFLIQYYNGEERAKGNILERFSAQQFPDLHSELNLSSLELGDSALYFCASSRSGLPYGYTFGSGTRLTVV.